The clone carrying this T cell receptor (beta chain) came up a few times. Its antigen is not identified. These data are taken from a study of cytomegalovirus exposure and HLA in healthy donors. Study at large: Under 90% of some 390 genotyped donors fell in the Caucasian-associated ancestry cluster. Study outcomes and limitations: HLA restriction was apparent for most CMV-associated TCR beta chains in a later analysis. TRBV6-2, TRBV6-3 and some other V segments were excluded as indistinguishable.

The PCR contained 60 Vbeta and 13 Jbeta primers. Repertoires were generated with immunoSEQ multiplex PCR, while TCRdb's copy carries only in-frame clones and drops some. The table has some 170,000 clones, roughly 79% seen once; the top ten hold roughly 4.4%. V gave up 10 bases and J gave up 4 bases; unmatched junction bases: 7. This CDR3 has 13 amino acids. From germline, CDR1 is MDHEN and CDR2 SYDVKM. Sample: PBMCs. The sequence came from a woman in her late teens or twenties in good health and CMV-seropositive. V is TRBV28 and J is TRBJ1-5; 7 bases map to TRBD1. The CDR3 here is CANLGQLNQPQHF. The CDR3 DNA sequence: TGTGCCAACCTGGGACAGCTGAATCAGCCCCAGCATTTT.